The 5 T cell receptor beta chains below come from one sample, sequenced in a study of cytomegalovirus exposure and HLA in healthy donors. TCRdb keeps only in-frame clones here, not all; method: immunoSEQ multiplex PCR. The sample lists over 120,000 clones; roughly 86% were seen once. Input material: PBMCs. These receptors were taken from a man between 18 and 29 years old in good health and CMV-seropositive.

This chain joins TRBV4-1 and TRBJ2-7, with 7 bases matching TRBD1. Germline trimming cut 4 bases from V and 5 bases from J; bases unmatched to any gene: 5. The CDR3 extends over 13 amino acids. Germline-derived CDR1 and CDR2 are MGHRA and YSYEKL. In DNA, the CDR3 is TGCGCCAGCAGCCTGGGACAGAACCACGAGCAGTACTTC. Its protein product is CASSLGQNHEQYF.

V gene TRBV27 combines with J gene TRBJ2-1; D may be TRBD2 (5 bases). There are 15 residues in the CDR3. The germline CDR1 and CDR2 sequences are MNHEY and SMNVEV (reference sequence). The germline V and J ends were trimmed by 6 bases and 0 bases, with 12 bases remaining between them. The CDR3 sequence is CASSLARGSYNEQFF. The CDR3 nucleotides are TGTGCCAGCAGCCTTGCTCGGGGCTCCTACAATGAGCAGTTCTTC.

CDR3 sequence reads: CASSIGGTGGAFF. CDR3 DNA: TGTGCCAGTAGTATAGGGGGAACAGGGGGAGCTTTCTTT. The gene calls are TRBV19 and TRBJ1-1; TRBD1 aligns across 8 bases. With 1 base clipped from V and 10 bases from J, the junction kept 5 bases outside the gene matches. The CDR3 extends over 13 amino acids. Germline V gives CDR1 LNHDA, CDR2 SQIVND (reference sequence).

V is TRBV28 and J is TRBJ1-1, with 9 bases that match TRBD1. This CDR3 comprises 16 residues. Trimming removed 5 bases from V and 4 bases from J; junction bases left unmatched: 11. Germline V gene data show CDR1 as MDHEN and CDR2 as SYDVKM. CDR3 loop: CASSLRTGAVITEAFF. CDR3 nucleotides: TGTGCCAGCAGTCTACGGACAGGGGCGGTTATCACTGAAGCTTTCTTT.

CDR3: CASSDPRGIRPNTEAFF. Here the CDR3 DNA reads TGTGCCAGCAGTGACCCCAGGGGAATAAGGCCGAACACTGAAGCTTTCTTT. This chain links TRBV6-4 with TRBJ1-1; D possibly corresponds to TRBD1 (6 bases). The CDR3 covers 17 residues. V gave up 2 bases and J gave up 1 base, with 17 bases separating them. From germline, CDR1 is MRHNA and CDR2 SNTAGT.